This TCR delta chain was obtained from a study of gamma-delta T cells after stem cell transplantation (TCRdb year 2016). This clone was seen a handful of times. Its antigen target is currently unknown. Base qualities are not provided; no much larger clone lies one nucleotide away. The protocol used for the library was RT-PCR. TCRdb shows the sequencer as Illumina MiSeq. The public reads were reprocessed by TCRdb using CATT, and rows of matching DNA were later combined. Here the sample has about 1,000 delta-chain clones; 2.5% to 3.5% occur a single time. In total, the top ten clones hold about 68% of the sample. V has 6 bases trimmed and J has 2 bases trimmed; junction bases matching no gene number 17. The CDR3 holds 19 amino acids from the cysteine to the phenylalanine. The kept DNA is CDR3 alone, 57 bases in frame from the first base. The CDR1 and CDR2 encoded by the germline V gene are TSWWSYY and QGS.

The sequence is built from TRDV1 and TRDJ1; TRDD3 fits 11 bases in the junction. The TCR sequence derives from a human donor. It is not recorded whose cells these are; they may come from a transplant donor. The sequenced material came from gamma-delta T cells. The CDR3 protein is CALGLLRTSWGIQTDKLIF. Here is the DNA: TGTGCTCTTGGACTCCTTCGGACGTCCTGGGGGATACAGACCGATAAACTCATCTTT.